The 5 T cell receptor beta chains in this list originate from one sample, sequenced in a study of blood T cell repertoires in COVID-19. Profiled with immunoSEQ multiplex PCR; TCRdb holds only in-frame clones, not every one. The sample consists of fewer than 250,000 clones, 65% to 90% of them appearing once. The sequencing input was peripheral blood. These receptors were taken from a man aged 45-65 years with COVID-19, enrolled during active disease.

V gene TRBV7-8 combines with J gene TRBJ1-2; TRBD1 matches at 7 bases. Germline V gene lookup returns CDR1 SGHVS and CDR2 FQNEAQ. Germline trimming cut 0 bases from V and 4 bases from J; bases unmatched to any gene: 2. The CDR3 runs 14 residues. The CDR3 DNA follows: TGTGCCAGCAGCTTAGCCGACAGGGCCTATGGCTACACCTTC. Amino acids: CASSLADRAYGYTF.

This chain connects TRBV6-5 to TRBJ2-1, with TRBD2 identical over 7 bases. V lost 8 bases to trimming and J lost 8 bases; unmatched junction nucleotides: 9. The CDR3 loop spans 13 amino acids. Germline V lookup: CDR1 MNHEY, CDR2 SVGAGI. CDR3 sequence (DNA): TGTGCCAGCGGGGAGGGGACGGTTGATGAGCAGTTCTTC. This sequence encodes CASGEGTVDEQFF.

CDR3 nucleotide sequence: TGTGCCAGCAGTCAAGGACAGGGGACCGATTCACCCCTCCACTTT. Translation gives CASSQGQGTDSPLHF. The genes are TRBV6-1 and TRBJ1-6, with 9 nucleotides matching TRBD1. Trimming took 5 bases from V and 8 from J; bases not matched to a gene: 7. Germline CDR1 and CDR2: MNHNS and SASEGT. The CDR3 contains 15 residues.

This clone was observed a single time. CDR3 protein: CASSSRGGYGYTF. In DNA, the CDR3 is TGTGCCAGCAGTTCCAGGGGAGGGTATGGCTACACCTTC. The chain is built from TRBV6-1 and TRBJ1-2; maybe TRBD1 (6 bases). Germline CDR1 MNHNS, CDR2 SASEGT. The CDR3 loop spans 13 amino acids. V was clipped by 5 bases and J by 5 bases, with 12 bases between them.

The chain's CDR3 is CASSELGLAGGSSTDTQYF. In nucleotides, the CDR3 is TGTGCCAGCAGTGAACTCGGACTAGCGGGAGGGTCGAGCACAGATACGCAGTATTTT. The rearrangement uses TRBV6-1 and TRBJ2-3; 15 bases agree with TRBD2. The V segment lost 2 bases and the J segment 0 bases; nucleotides outside the gene matches: 6. The CDR3 has 19 residues. Germline CDR1 and CDR2: MNHNS and SASEGT.